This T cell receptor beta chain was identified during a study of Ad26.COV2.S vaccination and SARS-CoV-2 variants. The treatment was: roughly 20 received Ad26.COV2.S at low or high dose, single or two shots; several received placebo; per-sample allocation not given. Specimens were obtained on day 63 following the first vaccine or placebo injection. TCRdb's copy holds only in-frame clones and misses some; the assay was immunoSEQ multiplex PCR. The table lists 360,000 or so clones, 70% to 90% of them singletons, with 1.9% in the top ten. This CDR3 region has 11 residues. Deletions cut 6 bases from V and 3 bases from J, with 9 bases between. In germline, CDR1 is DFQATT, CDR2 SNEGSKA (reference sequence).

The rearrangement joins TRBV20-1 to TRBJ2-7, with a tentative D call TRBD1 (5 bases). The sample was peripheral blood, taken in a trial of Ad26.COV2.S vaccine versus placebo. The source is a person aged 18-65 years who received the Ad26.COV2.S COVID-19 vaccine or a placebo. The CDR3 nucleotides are TGCAGTGCCTCGGACATCTACGAGCAGTACTTC. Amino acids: CSASDIYEQYF.